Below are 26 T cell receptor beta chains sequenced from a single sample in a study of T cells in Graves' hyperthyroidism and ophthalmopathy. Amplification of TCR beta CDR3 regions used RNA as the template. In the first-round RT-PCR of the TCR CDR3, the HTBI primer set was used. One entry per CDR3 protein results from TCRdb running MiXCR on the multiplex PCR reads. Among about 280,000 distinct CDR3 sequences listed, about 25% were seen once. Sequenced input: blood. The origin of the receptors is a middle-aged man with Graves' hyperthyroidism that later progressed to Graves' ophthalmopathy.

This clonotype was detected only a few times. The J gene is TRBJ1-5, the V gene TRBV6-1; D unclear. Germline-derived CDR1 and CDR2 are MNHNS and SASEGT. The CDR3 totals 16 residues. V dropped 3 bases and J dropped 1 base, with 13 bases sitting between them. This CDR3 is CASSDRAVASNQPQHF. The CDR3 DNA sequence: TGTGCCAGCAGTGACAGAGCGGTGGCGAGCAATCAGCCCCAGCATTTT.

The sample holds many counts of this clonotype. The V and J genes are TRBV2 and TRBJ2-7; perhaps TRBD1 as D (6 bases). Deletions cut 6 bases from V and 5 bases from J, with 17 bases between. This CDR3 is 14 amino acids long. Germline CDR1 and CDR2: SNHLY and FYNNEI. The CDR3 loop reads CASRVVRGLHEQYF. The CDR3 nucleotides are TGTGCCAGCAGGGTGGTCAGGGGTCTACACGAGCAGTACTTC.

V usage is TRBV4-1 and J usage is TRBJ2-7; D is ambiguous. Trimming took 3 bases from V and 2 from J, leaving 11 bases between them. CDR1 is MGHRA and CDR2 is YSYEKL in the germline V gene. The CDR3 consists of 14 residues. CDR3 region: CASSQHGVPYEQYF. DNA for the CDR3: TGCGCCAGCAGCCAGCACGGAGTTCCCTACGAGCAGTACTTC.

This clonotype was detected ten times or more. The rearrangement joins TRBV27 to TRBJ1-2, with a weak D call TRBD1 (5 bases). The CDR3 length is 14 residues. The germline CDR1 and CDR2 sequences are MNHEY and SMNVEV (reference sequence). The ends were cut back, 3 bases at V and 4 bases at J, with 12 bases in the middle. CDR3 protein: CASSFSARAYGYTF. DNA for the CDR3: TGTGCCAGCAGTTTCTCCGCCAGGGCCTATGGCTACACCTTC.

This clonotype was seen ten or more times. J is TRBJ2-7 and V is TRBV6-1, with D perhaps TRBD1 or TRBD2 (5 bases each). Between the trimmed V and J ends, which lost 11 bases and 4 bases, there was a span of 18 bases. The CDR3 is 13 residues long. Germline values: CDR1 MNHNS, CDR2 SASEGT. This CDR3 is CAAPGRGSYEQYF. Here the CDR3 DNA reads TGTGCCGCCCCGGGACGGGGATCGTACGAGCAGTACTTC.

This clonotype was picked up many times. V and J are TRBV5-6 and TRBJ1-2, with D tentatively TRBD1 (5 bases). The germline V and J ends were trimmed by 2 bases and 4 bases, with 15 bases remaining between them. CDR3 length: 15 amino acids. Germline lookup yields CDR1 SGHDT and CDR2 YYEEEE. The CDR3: CASSFQGREVYGYTF. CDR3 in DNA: TGTGCCAGCAGCTTCCAGGGTCGAGAAGTCTATGGCTACACCTTC.

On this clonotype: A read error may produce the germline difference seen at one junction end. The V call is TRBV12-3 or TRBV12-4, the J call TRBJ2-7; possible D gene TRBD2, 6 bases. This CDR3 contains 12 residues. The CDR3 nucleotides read TGCGCCAGCAGCCGGGACTTCTACGAGCAGTACTTC. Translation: CASSRDFYEQYF.

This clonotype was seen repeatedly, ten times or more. The CDR3 DNA sequence: TGTGCCAGCAGTTACTTGGACTCTCCCGGGAGAAAGCAGTACTTC. Protein sequence: CASSYLDSPGRKQYF. The V and J genes are TRBV6-5 and TRBJ2-7; a weak D match, TRBD2 (6 bases). V was pared by 1 base and J by 8 bases, with 18 bases between. Germline V lookup: CDR1 MNHEY, CDR2 SVGAGI. CDR3 length equals 15 residues.

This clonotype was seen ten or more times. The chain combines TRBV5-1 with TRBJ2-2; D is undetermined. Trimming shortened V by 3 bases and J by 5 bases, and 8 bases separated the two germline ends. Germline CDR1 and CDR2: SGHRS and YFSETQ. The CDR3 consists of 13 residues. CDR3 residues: CASSSVMTGELFF. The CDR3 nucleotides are TGCGCCAGCAGCTCCGTTATGACCGGGGAGCTGTTTTTT.

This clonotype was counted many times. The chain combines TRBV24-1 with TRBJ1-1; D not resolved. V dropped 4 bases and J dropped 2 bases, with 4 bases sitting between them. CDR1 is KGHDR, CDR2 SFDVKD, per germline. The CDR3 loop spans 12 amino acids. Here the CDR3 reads CATSDPNTEAFF. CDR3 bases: TGTGCCACCAGTGACCCAAACACTGAAGCTTTCTTT.

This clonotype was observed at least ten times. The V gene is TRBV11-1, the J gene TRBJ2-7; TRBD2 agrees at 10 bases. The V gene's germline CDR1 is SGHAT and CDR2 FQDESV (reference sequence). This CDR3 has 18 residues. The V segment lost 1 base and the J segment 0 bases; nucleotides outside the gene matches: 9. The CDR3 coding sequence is TGTGCCAGCAGCTTAGTCCCTAGCGGGAGACCCCTCTCCTACGAGCAGTACTTC. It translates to CASSLVPSGRPLSYEQYF. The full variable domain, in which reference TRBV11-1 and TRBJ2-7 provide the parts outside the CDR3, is EAEVAQSPRYKITEKSQAVAFWCDPISGHATLYWYRQILGQGPELLVQFQDESVVDDSQLPKDRFSAERLKGVDSTLKIQPAELGDSAMYLCASSLVPSGRPLSYEQYFGPGTRLTVT.

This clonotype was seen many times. In nucleotides, the CDR3 is TGTGCCTTTACCGGGACAGGGGGTCAGCCCCAGCATTTT. Its protein is CAFTGTGGQPQHF. The V and J genes are TRBV30 and TRBJ1-5, with 11 bases aligning to TRBD1. The V gene end was trimmed by 7 bases and the J gene end by 6 bases; junction bases not matched to a gene: 5. The CDR3 is 13 residues long. CDR1 is GTSNPN, CDR2 SVGIG, per germline (reference sequence).

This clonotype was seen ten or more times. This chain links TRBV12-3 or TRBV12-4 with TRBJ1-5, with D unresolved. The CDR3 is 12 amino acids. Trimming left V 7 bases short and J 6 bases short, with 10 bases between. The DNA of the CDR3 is TGTGCCAGCACCACCTCGGCTCAGCCCCAGCATTTT. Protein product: CASTTSAQPQHF.

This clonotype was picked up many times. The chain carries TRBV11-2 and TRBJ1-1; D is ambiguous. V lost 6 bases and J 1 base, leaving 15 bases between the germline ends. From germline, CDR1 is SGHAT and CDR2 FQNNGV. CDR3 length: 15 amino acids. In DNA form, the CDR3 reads TGTGCCAGCAGAACAGCGACGGTTCAGAACACTGAAGCTTTCTTT. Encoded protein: CASRTATVQNTEAFF.

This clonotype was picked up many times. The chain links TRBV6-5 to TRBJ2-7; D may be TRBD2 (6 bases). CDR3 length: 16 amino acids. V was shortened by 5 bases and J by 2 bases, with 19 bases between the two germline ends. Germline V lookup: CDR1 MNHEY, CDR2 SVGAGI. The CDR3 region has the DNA TGTGCCAGCAGTCCATCCGGGAGCGGTCGGGCCTACGAGCAGTACTTC. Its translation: CASSPSGSGRAYEQYF.

CDR3 nucleotide sequence: TGTGCCAGCAGCTATACAACAGGGTTCGGGACCCAGTACTTC. Amino acids: CASSYTTGFGTQYF. The V call is TRBV7-2, the J call TRBJ2-5; the D gene is possibly TRBD1 (6 bases). Germline V gives CDR1 SGHTA, CDR2 FQGNSA. Trimming pared 4 bases from V and 7 bases from J, leaving 16 bases between. This CDR3 spans 14 amino acids. The full variable domain, in which reference TRBV7-2 and TRBJ2-5 provide the parts outside the CDR3, is GAGVSQSPSNKVTEKGKDVELRCDPISGHTALYWYRQSLGQGLEFLIYFQGNSAPDKSGLPSDRFSAERTGGSVSTLTIQRTQQEDSAVYLCASSYTTGFGTQYFGPGTRLLVL.

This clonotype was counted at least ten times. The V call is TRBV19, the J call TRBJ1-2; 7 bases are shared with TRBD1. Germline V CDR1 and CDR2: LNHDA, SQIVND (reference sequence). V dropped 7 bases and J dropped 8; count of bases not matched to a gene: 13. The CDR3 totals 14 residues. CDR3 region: CASTKDRFPEGYTF. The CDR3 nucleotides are TGTGCCAGTACTAAGGACAGGTTCCCAGAGGGCTACACCTTC.

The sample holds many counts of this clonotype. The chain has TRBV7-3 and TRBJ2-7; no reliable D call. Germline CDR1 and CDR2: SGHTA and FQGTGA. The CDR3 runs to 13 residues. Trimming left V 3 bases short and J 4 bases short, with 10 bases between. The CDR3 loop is CASSLGIGYEQYF. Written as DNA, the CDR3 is TGTGCCAGCAGCTTGGGGATCGGGTACGAGCAGTACTTC.

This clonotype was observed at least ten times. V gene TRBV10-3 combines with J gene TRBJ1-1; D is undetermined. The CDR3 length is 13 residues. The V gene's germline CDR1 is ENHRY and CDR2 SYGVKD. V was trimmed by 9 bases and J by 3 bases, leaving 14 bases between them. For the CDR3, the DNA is TGTGCCATGTCACGGGATCAATACACTGAAGCTTTCTTT. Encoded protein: CAMSRDQYTEAFF.

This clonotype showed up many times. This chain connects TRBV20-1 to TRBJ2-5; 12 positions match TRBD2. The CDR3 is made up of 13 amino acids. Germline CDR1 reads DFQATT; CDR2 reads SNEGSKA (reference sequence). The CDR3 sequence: CSARLAGVETQYF. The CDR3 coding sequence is TGCAGCGCCAGACTAGCGGGAGTGGAGACCCAGTACTTC.

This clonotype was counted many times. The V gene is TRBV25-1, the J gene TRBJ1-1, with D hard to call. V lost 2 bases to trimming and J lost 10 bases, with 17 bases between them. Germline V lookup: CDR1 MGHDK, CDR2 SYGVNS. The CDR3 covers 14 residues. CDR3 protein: CASSEPHQAPGAFF. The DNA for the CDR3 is TGTGCCAGCAGTGAACCCCATCAGGCCCCCGGAGCTTTCTTT.

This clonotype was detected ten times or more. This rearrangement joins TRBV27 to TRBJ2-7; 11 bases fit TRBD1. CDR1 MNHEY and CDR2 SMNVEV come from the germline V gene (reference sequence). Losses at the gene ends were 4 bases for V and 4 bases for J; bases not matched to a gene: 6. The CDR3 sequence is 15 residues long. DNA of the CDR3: TGTGCCAGCAGTTCATCCGGGACAGGGGGATACGAGCAGTACTTC. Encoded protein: CASSSSGTGGYEQYF.

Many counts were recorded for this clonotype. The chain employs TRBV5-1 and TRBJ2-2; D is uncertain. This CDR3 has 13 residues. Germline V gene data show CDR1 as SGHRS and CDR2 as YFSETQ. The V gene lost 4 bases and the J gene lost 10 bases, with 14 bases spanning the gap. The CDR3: CASSLGPSQELFF. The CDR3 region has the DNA TGCGCCAGCAGCCTTGGACCCAGCCAGGAGCTGTTTTTT.

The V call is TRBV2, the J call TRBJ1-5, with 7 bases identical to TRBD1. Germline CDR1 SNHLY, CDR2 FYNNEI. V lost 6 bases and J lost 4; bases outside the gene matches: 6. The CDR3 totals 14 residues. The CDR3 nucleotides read TGTGCCAGCAGAGCGGACAGGAAAAATCAGCCCCAGCATTTT. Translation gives CASRADRKNQPQHF. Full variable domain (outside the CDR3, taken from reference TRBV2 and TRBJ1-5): EPEVTQTPSHQVTQMGQEVILRCVPISNHLYFYWYRQILGQKVEFLVSFYNNEISEKSEIFDDQFSVERPDGSNFTLKIRSTKLEDSAMYFCASRADRKNQPQHFGDGTRLSIL.

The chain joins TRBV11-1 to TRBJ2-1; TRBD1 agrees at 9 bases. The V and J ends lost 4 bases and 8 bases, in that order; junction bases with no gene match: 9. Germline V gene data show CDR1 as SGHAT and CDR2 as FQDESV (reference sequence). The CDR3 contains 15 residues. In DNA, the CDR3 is TGTGCCAGCAGCTCGGGACAGGGAAACGGCCATGAGCAGTTCTTC. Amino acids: CASSSGQGNGHEQFF. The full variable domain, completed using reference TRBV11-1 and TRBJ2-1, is EAEVAQSPRYKITEKSQAVAFWCDPISGHATLYWYRQILGQGPELLVQFQDESVVDDSQLPKDRFSAERLKGVDSTLKIQPAELGDSAMYLCASSSGQGNGHEQFFGPGTRLTVL.

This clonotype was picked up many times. This CDR3 is CASSFISGRGLFETQYF. For the CDR3, the DNA is TGTGCCAGCAGCTTTATTAGCGGGAGGGGTTTATTCGAGACCCAGTACTTC. This chain uses TRBV11-2 with TRBJ2-5; TRBD2 matches at 11 bases. From germline, CDR1 is SGHAT and CDR2 FQNNGV. After removal of 3 bases from V and 5 bases from J, the junction contained 11 bases not matched to a gene. The CDR3 sequence is 17 residues long.